A single sample gave rise to the 20 T cell receptor beta chains below, sequenced in a study of T cell changes during pregnancy in multiple sclerosis. The data were produced by immunoSEQ multiplex PCR, yet TCRdb's version contains in-frame clones alone and is incomplete. The sample holds approximately 60,000 clones; approximately 90% are singletons and the top ten take roughly 3.5%. The source material was peripheral blood, sampled after pregnancy. Every receptor here comes from a female donor in good health, enrolled as a control in a pregnancy study.

This clone was picked up one time. The CDR3 DNA is TGTGCCAGCAGCTTAGAACGGAACATTCAGTACTTC. It codes for CASSLERNIQYF. The chain recombines TRBV11-2 with TRBJ2-4; D ambiguous. CDR3 length equals 12 residues. Trimming left V 0 bases short and J 7 bases short, with 4 bases between. Looked up from germline, CDR1 is SGHAT and CDR2 is FQNNGV. Full variable domain (rest looked up from reference TRBV11-2 and TRBJ2-4): EAGVAQSPRYKIIEKRQSVAFWCNPISGHATLYWYQQILGQGPKLLIQFQNNGVVDDSQLPKDRFSAERLKGVDSTLKIQPAKLEDSAVYLCASSLERNIQYFGAGTRLSVL.

The chain couples TRBV10-3 to TRBJ2-7, with TRBD1 matching over 8 bases. The CDR3 totals 16 residues. Germline V gene sequence: CDR1 ENHRY, CDR2 SYGVKD. Trimming at V came to 6 bases and at J to 2 bases, leaving 12 bases not matched to a gene. CDR3 residues: CAIRPNRGSHPYEQYF. The CDR3 coding sequence is TGTGCCATCAGACCTAACAGGGGGTCCCACCCCTACGAGCAGTACTTC.

This clone was observed once. The V gene is TRBV7-3, the J gene TRBJ1-1; TRBD1 might be the D (6 bases). The germline V and J ends were trimmed by 0 bases and 8 bases, with 10 bases remaining between them. Germline V gene sequence: CDR1 SGHTA, CDR2 FQGTGA. This CDR3 is built from 13 residues. In DNA form, the CDR3 reads TGTGCCAGCAGCTTAACGCCCACAGGGGAAGCTTTCTTT. Encoded protein: CASSLTPTGEAFF.

Notes on this clone: The same CDR3 arises from other DNA sequences in this sample as well. This chain connects TRBV6-4 to TRBJ2-2; the D gene is possibly TRBD2 (6 bases). This CDR3 has 14 amino acids. Germline V gene sequence: CDR1 MRHNA, CDR2 SNTAGT. The V end lost 2 bases, the J end lost 2 bases, and 6 bases lay between the germline ends. In nucleotides, the CDR3 is TGTGCCAGCAGTGACGGGACTAACACCGGGGAGCTGTTTTTT. Protein product: CASSDGTNTGELFF.

The chain links TRBV27 to TRBJ1-1; maybe TRBD1 (6 bases). CDR1 is MNHEY and CDR2 is SMNVEV in the germline V gene (reference sequence). Trimming removed 4 bases at V and 0 bases at J, with 21 bases between. The CDR3 has 18 amino acids. For the CDR3, the DNA is TGTGCCAGCAGTTACGCCCTGACAGGCCTGCGAGTGAACACTGAAGCTTTCTTT. It encodes CASSYALTGLRVNTEAFF.

The chain has TRBV19 and TRBJ1-2; the match to TRBD1 covers 8 bases. The CDR3 runs 15 residues. The V and J ends lost 3 bases and 4 bases, in that order; junction bases with no gene match: 7. Germline-derived CDR1 and CDR2 are LNHDA and SQIVND (reference sequence). Here the CDR3 reads CASSITRTGSYGYTF. CDR3 DNA: TGTGCCAGTAGTATCACCAGGACAGGGTCCTATGGCTACACCTTC. Full variable domain (rest looked up from reference TRBV19 and TRBJ1-2): DGGITQSPKYLFRKEGQNVTLSCEQNLNHDAMYWYRQDPGQGLRLIYYSQIVNDFQKGDIAEGYSVSREKKESFPLTVTSAQKNPTAFYLCASSITRTGSYGYTFGSGTRLTVV.

This chain connects TRBV2 to TRBJ1-1, with D uncertain. Germline V lookup: CDR1 SNHLY, CDR2 FYNNEI. V was cut by 7 bases and J by 6 bases, with 18 bases left in between. CDR3 length equals 14 residues. In DNA form, the CDR3 reads TGTGCCAGCATCCTAGATTCCCTTGGAGCTGAAGCTTTCTTT. Residues: CASILDSLGAEAFF.

The rearrangement links TRBV27 to TRBJ1-2, with D unresolved. Germline lookup yields CDR1 MNHEY and CDR2 SMNVEV (reference sequence). The CDR3 extends over 12 amino acids. Trimming took 2 bases from V and 6 from J, leaving 7 bases between them. The CDR3 sequence is CASSLTRDGYTF. The CDR3 DNA sequence: TGTGCCAGCAGTTTAACGAGGGATGGCTACACCTTC.

This clone was detected only a few times. This chain joins TRBV5-4 and TRBJ1-2; 9 bases fit TRBD1. CDR3 length equals 13 residues. The germline CDR1 and CDR2 sequences are SGHNT and YYREEE (reference sequence). The trim removed 4 bases at V and 11 bases at J, leaving 9 bases unmatched. CDR3 bases: TGTGCCAGCAGCCTAGGGACAGGGAGTGCTTACACCTTC. Translation gives CASSLGTGSAYTF.

The chain is built from TRBV13 and TRBJ2-1, with 10 bases that match TRBD1. The CDR3 runs to 16 residues. Trimming cost V 5 bases and J 15 bases; bases outside gene matches: 19. Germline V gene lookup returns CDR1 PRHDT and CDR2 FYEKMQ (reference sequence). For the CDR3, the DNA is TGTGCCAGCAGCCGACCCTCTACCCTCCGGGACAGGGGTGTGTTCTTC. Protein: CASSRPSTLRDRGVFF.

CDR3 in DNA: TGTGCCAGCAGCTTTACAGGGGTGCGATCACCCCTCCACTTT. This encodes CASSFTGVRSPLHF. This chain links TRBV7-9 with TRBJ1-6; 7 positions match TRBD1. J was trimmed by 10 bases and V by 3 bases; bases with no gene match: 6. Germline values: CDR1 SEHNR, CDR2 FQNEAQ (reference sequence). The length of the CDR3 is 14 residues.

The chain uses TRBV7-2 and TRBJ1-2; 10 nucleotides align to TRBD1. CDR3 length equals 14 residues. V shed 5 bases, J shed 7 bases, and the junction held 7 bases outside the gene matches. Germline V gene data show CDR1 as SGHTA and CDR2 as FQGNSA. The CDR3 here is CASSTGQGVRGYTF. CDR3 nucleotide sequence: TGTGCCAGCAGCACAGGACAGGGGGTTCGTGGCTACACCTTC.

The V gene is TRBV4-2, the J gene TRBJ2-6; 8 nucleotides match TRBD1. Looked up from germline, CDR1 is LGHNA and CDR2 is YNFKEQ. This CDR3 region has 20 residues. Losses at the gene ends were 2 bases for V and 0 bases for J; bases not matched to a gene: 12. The CDR3 DNA reads as TGTGCCAGCAGCCAAACGGCGGGACAGGTCACCTACTCTGGGGCCAACGTCCTGACTTTC. Translation: CASSQTAGQVTYSGANVLTF.

This chain connects TRBV7-3 to TRBJ1-2, with 9 bases that match TRBD1. Germline loops: CDR1 SGHTA, CDR2 FQGTGA. The CDR3 consists of 13 residues. Trimming removed 5 bases from V and 7 bases from J; junction bases left unmatched: 5. CDR3 DNA: TGTGCCAGCAGCCGGGACAGGGAGGCTGGCTACACCTTC. Translation: CASSRDREAGYTF.

The chain recombines TRBV19 with TRBJ2-2; 11 nucleotides line up with TRBD2. The CDR3 has 17 residues. V shed 6 bases, J shed 2 bases, and the junction held 8 bases outside the gene matches. Germline loops: CDR1 LNHDA, CDR2 SQIVND (reference sequence). The CDR3, as DNA: TGTGCCAGTAGGGCGGGTAGCGGGAGGGGAAACACCGGGGAGCTGTTTTTT. This sequence encodes CASRAGSGRGNTGELFF.

The chain combines TRBV6-5 with TRBJ2-3; possible D gene TRBD1, 6 bases. Trimming removed 6 bases from V and 7 bases from J, with 17 bases in between. The germline V gene has CDR1 MNHEY and CDR2 SVGAGI. The CDR3 runs to 14 residues. The CDR3 loop reads CASSLTQGSNTQYF. Written as DNA, the CDR3 is TGTGCCAGCAGCCTCACCCAGGGGTCGAATACGCAGTATTTT.

The chain is built from TRBV11-3 and TRBJ2-7; D is perhaps TRBD2 (8 bases). V dropped 5 bases and J dropped 3 bases, with 17 bases sitting between them. The CDR3 is 15 amino acids. CDR1 is SGHNT and CDR2 is YENEEA in the germline V gene. The CDR3 bases are TGTGCCAGCAGCCCGGGGGGGGACAGAGACTACGAGCAGTACTTC. It yields the protein CASSPGGDRDYEQYF.

The genes are TRBV13 and TRBJ2-7; 11 bases map to TRBD2. CDR1 is PRHDT, CDR2 FYEKMQ, per germline (reference sequence). The CDR3 length is 15 residues. Unmatched junction bases numbered 4, after V lost 3 bases and J lost 3 bases. CDR3 nucleotide sequence: TGTGCCAGCAGCTTTAGACTAGCGGGGCTCTACGAGCAGTACTTC. Protein sequence: CASSFRLAGLYEQYF. Together with reference TRBV13 and TRBJ2-7, the CDR3 gives the full variable domain: AAGVIQSPRHLIKEKRETATLKCYPIPRHDTVYWYQQGPGQDPQFLISFYEKMQSDKGSIPDRFSAQQFSDYHSELNMSSLELGDSALYFCASSFRLAGLYEQYFGPGTRLTVT.

This chain connects TRBV9 to TRBJ2-3; 11 bases are shared with TRBD2. CDR1 is SGDLS, CDR2 YYNGEE, per germline. The CDR3 sequence is 16 residues long. J gave up 2 bases and V 4 bases, and 6 bases lay outside the gene matches. This chain's CDR3 is CASSPRLAGNTDTQYF. CDR3 sequence (DNA): TGTGCCAGCAGCCCACGACTAGCGGGGAACACAGATACGCAGTATTTT.

The chain carries TRBV2 and TRBJ1-5, with a possible D match to TRBD1 (6 bases). CDR3 size: 18 residues. Trimming cost V 3 bases and J 6 bases, with 24 bases left between them. Per germline, CDR1 SNHLY and CDR2 FYNNEI. The CDR3 protein is CASSEETGLVIRGQPQHF. The CDR3, as DNA: TGTGCCAGCAGTGAGGAGACAGGTCTAGTAATAAGGGGTCAGCCCCAGCATTTT.